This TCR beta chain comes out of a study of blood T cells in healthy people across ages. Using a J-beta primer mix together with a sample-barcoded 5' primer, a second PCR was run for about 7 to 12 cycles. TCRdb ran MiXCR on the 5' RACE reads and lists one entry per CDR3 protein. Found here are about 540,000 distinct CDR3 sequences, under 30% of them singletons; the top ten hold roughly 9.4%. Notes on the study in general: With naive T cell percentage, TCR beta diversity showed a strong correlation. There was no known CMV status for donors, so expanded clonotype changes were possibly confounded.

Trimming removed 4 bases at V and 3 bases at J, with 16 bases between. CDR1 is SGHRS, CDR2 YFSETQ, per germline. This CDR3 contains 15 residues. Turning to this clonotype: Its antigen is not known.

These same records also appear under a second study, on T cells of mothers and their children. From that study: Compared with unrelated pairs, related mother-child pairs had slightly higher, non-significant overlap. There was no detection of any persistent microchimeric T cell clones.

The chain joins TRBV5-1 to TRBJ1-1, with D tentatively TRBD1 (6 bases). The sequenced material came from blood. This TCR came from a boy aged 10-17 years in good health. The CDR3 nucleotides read TGCGCCAGCAGCCCACGTGGGAGGGGGGACACTGAAGCTTTCTTT. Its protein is CASSPRGRGDTEAFF.